This TCR beta chain comes out of a study of T cell changes during pregnancy in multiple sclerosis. The data were produced by immunoSEQ multiplex PCR, yet TCRdb's version contains in-frame clones alone and is incomplete. This sample yields 70,000 to 75,000 clones, of which around 94% are seen a single time; around 2.2% belongs to the top ten. This receptor was identified in a female donor in good health, enrolled as a control in a pregnancy study. Sample: peripheral blood, taken in the second trimester of pregnancy.

Here the CDR3 DNA reads TGCAGCGTTGATACAGCTGGAAACACCATATATTTT. This encodes CSVDTAGNTIYF. V gene TRBV29-1 combines with J gene TRBJ1-3; D gene unclear. The CDR3 runs to 12 residues. The germline gives CDR1 SQVTM, CDR2 ANQGSEA. The V end was cut by 3 bases, the J end by 2 bases, with 5 bases between.